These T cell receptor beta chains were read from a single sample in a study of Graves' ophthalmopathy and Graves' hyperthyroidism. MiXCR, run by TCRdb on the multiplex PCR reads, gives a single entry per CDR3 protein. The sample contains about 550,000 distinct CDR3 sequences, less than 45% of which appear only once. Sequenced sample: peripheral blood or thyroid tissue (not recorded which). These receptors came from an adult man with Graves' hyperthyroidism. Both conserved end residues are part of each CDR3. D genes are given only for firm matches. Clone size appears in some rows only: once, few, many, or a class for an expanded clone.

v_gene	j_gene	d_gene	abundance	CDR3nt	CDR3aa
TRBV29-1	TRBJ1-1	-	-	TGCAGCGTTGAAAGTGGGGCAGGAGCTTTCTTT	CSVESGAGAFF
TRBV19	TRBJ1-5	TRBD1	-	TGTGCCAGTAGTACCCTCTGGACAGGGTGGGATCAGCCCCAGCATTTT	CASSTLWTGWDQPQHF
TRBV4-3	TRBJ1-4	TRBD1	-	TGCGCCAGCAGGCGACAGGGCTTGAATGAAAAACTGTTTTTT	CASRRQGLNEKLFF
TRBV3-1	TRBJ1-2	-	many	TGTGCCAGCAGCCAATCAGACAGAGGTGGCTACACCTTC	CASSQSDRGGYTF
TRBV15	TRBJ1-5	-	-	TGTGCCACCAGCAGAGATCTCAGCGGCGGAGGGCCCCAGCATTTT	CATSRDLSGGGPQHF
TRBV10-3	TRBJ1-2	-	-	TGTGCCATCAGTGAGGTCGGGGACTATGGCTACACCTTC	CAISEVGDYGYTF
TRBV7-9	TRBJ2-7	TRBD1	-	TGTGCCAGCAGTCGAAAGGGGGACAGATCCTACGAGCAGTACTTC	CASSRKGDRSYEQYF
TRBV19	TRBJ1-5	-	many	TGTGCCACTCCGGGAGCTCTCAATCAGCCCCAGCATTTT	CATPGALNQPQHF
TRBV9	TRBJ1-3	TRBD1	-	TGTGCCAGCAGCGTAGAAAACAGGGGATCTGGAAACACCATATATTTT	CASSVENRGSGNTIYF
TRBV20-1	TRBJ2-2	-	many	TGCAGTGCTAGAGGCGGGGATTCGTTGGCCGGGGAGCTGTTTTTT	CSARGGDSLAGELFF
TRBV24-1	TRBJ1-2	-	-	TGTGCCACCAGTGCTTCGGGGTCTTGGGATGGCTACACCTTC	CATSASGSWDGYTF
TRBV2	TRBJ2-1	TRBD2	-	TGTGCCAGCAGTGATAGGGGTGCGGGGGCCTACAATGAGCAGTTCTTC	CASSDRGAGAYNEQFF
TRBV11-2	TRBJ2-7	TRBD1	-	TGTGCCAGCAGCTTATTCAGGTTGCCGGGACAGGGACCCTACGAGCAGTACTTC	CASSLFRLPGQGPYEQYF
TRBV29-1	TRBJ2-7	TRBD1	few	TGCAGCGTTCGCCCGACAGGGCCGAGCGAGCAGTACTTC	CSVRPTGPSEQYF
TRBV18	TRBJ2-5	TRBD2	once	TGTGCCAGCTCACCAGGGACTAGCGGGTTCCCCAAGGAGACCCAGTACTTC	CASSPGTSGFPKETQYF
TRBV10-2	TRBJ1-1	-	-	TGCGCCAGCAGTGATCCCCGGTTATCGTCTGAAGCTTTCTTT	CASSDPRLSSEAFF